The next 19 T cell receptor beta chains were all read from a single sample in a study of T cell repertoires in cytomegalovirus infection. TCRdb itself ran the reads through MiXCR, one entry per CDR3 protein. The sample includes under 300,000 distinct CDR3 sequences, about a sixth of them seen just once. Input material: CD8+ T cells from PBMCs. The source of these receptors is a human donor in good health (CMV status not recorded). Some clones in this sample may be carry-over from other donors' samples.

The V gene is TRBV5-4, the J gene TRBJ2-1, with 10 bases lining up with TRBD2. CDR3 length equals 17 residues. V shed 4 bases, J shed 1 base, and the junction held 8 bases outside the gene matches. CDR1 is SGHNT and CDR2 is YYREEE in the germline V gene (reference sequence). The CDR3 spells CASSPSLAGLSYNEQFF. CDR3 sequence (DNA): TGTGCCAGCAGCCCCTCACTAGCGGGGTTATCCTACAATGAGCAGTTCTTC. Variable domain in full (rest from reference TRBV5-4 and TRBJ2-1): ETGVTQSPTHLIKTRGQQVTLRCSSQSGHNTVSWYQQALGQGPQFIFQYYREEENGRGNFPPRFSGLQFPNYSSELNVNALELDDSALYLCASSPSLAGLSYNEQFFGPGTRLTVL.

This clonotype was observed many times. For the CDR3, the DNA is TGTGCCAGCAGTGCAAGCCCGGTATTGGGCACTGAAGCTTTCTTT. Translated: CASSASPVLGTEAFF. The gene calls are TRBV12-3 or TRBV12-4 and TRBJ1-1; no reliable D call. The CDR3 length is 15 residues. Trimming removed 5 bases from V and 4 bases from J, with 17 bases in between.

This clonotype has more than one count but fewer than ten. The chain links TRBV6-8 to TRBJ1-2; TRBD1 might be the D (6 bases). V was pared by 2 bases and J by 4 bases, with 11 bases between. Germline assignment: CDR1 MNHGY and CDR2 SAAAGT. There are 14 residues in the CDR3. The CDR3 region has the DNA TGTGCCAGCAGTTACGCAGGGGACATCTATGGCTACACCTTC. Protein sequence: CASSYAGDIYGYTF.

The rearrangement joins TRBV7-2 to TRBJ1-2; D ambiguous. The CDR3 has 15 amino acids. Germline CDR1 reads SGHTA; CDR2 reads FQGNSA. The ends were cut back, 1 base at V and 0 bases at J, with 9 bases in the middle. The CDR3 DNA reads as TGTGCCAGCAGCTTAGACCTGCTAGCTAACTATGGCTACACCTTC. Translated, it gives CASSLDLLANYGYTF.

This clonotype was seen more than once but under ten times. The chain has TRBV19 and TRBJ2-7; no clear D gene. The CDR3 totals 15 residues. Germline V lookup: CDR1 LNHDA, CDR2 SQIVND (reference sequence). V gave up 2 bases and J gave up 0 bases, with 11 bases separating them. The CDR3 nucleotides read TGTGCCAGTAGTATAAACGGAGATATCTCCTACGAGCAGTACTTC. Its protein product is CASSINGDISYEQYF.

The chain couples TRBV2 to TRBJ2-7; 9 positions match TRBD1. The CDR3 consists of 15 residues. CDR1 is SNHLY, CDR2 FYNNEI, per germline. V was pared by 5 bases and J by 1 base, with 6 bases of the junction left unmatched. The CDR3 region is CASSPRGTGSYEQYF. The CDR3 nucleotides read TGTGCCAGCAGTCCTCGAGGGACAGGGTCCTACGAGCAGTACTTC.

This clonotype was counted a few times. The rearrangement joins TRBV5-1 to TRBJ2-3; D could derive from TRBD1 or TRBD2 (5 bases each). The CDR3 runs 13 residues. V was cut by 4 bases and J by 4 bases, with 10 bases left in between. The germline gives CDR1 SGHRS, CDR2 YFSETQ. The CDR3 region is CASSMGPPDTQYF. In DNA, the CDR3 is TGCGCCAGCAGCATGGGACCCCCAGATACGCAGTATTTT. The variable domain in full, completed from reference TRBV5-1 and TRBJ2-3, reads KAGVTQTPRYLIKTRGQQVTLSCSPISGHRSVSWYQQTPGQGLQFLFEYFSETQRNKGNFPGRFSGRQFSNSRSEMNVSTLELGDSALYLCASSMGPPDTQYFGPGTRLTVL.

This clonotype occurred many times. The chain recombines TRBV7-6 with TRBJ2-1; 7 nucleotides line up with TRBD2. Germline values: CDR1 SGHVS, CDR2 FNYEAQ. This CDR3 comprises 15 residues. The trim removed 1 base at V and 4 bases at J, leaving 4 bases unmatched. The CDR3 region has the DNA TGTGCCAGCAGCTTAGTCGGCGGGGGTTACAATGAGCAGTTCTTC. Its protein is CASSLVGGGYNEQFF. Drawing the rest from reference TRBV7-6 and TRBJ2-1, the complete variable domain is GAGVSQSPRYKVTKRGQDVALRCDPISGHVSLYWYRQALGQGPEFLTYFNYEAQQDKSGLPNDRFSAERPEGSISTLTIQRTEQRDSAMYRCASSLVGGGYNEQFFGPGTRLTVL.

V gene TRBV5-6 combines with J gene TRBJ2-7, with 7 bases that match TRBD1. Trimming at V came to 2 bases and at J to 2 bases, leaving 7 bases not matched to a gene. Germline V gives CDR1 SGHDT, CDR2 YYEEEE. The CDR3 has 15 amino acids. CDR3 sequence: CASSFSFQGAYEQYF. The CDR3 region has the DNA TGTGCCAGCAGCTTTAGTTTTCAGGGGGCCTACGAGCAGTACTTC.

The chain uses TRBV19 and TRBJ1-1, with 7 bases that match TRBD1. The CDR3 is made up of 22 amino acids. Per the germline V gene, CDR1 is LNHDA and CDR2 is SQIVND (reference sequence). The V gene end was trimmed by 5 bases and the J gene end by 0 bases; junction bases not matched to a gene: 27. The CDR3 region has the DNA TGTGCCAGTAGTTTACCCAATCCGTCCCCTCAAACCGCGACAGGGCTGAACACTGAAGCTTTCTTT. It is translated as CASSLPNPSPQTATGLNTEAFF.

This clonotype was counted only a few times. CDR3: CASSPGWNYEQYF. The CDR3 nucleotides are TGTGCCAGCAGCCCAGGGTGGAACTACGAGCAGTACTTC. This chain links TRBV6-2 or TRBV6-3 with TRBJ2-7, with D possibly being TRBD1 (5 bases). The CDR3 has 13 residues. Germline CDR1 and CDR2: MNHEY and SVGEGT. Trimming left V 6 bases short and J 3 bases short, with 12 bases between.

This clonotype has at least ten counts. The genes are TRBV14 and TRBJ1-1; no clear D gene. Germline CDR1 SGHDN, CDR2 FVKESK. CDR3 size: 15 residues. V was trimmed by 0 bases and J by 3 bases, leaving 11 bases between them. The CDR3 coding sequence is TGTGCCAGCAGCCAAGATGCCGTTGTTTACACTGAAGCTTTCTTT. Its protein is CASSQDAVVYTEAFF.

This clonotype was counted many times. The J gene is TRBJ2-7, the V gene TRBV19, with D unclear. CDR1 LNHDA and CDR2 SQIVND come from the germline V gene (reference sequence). The CDR3 sequence is 13 residues long. Trimming stripped 1 base from V and 3 bases from J, with 7 bases between. The CDR3 loop reads CASSIAELYEQYF. The CDR3 region has the DNA TGTGCCAGTAGTATAGCGGAGCTCTACGAGCAGTACTTC.

The gene calls are TRBV2 and TRBJ1-1; TRBD1 matches 10 bases. CDR3 size: 17 residues. With V trimmed by 0 bases and J by 5 bases, 9 bases remained unmatched. CDR1 and CDR2 from the germline V gene are SNHLY and FYNNEI. The CDR3 reads CASSEAATDRGGTEAFF. CDR3 sequence (DNA): TGTGCCAGCAGTGAAGCCGCTACGGACAGGGGGGGTACTGAAGCTTTCTTT.

This clonotype occurred once. The chain couples TRBV20-1 to TRBJ2-1, with 7 bases aligning to TRBD2. The ends lost 3 bases at V and 5 bases at J; junction bases unmatched: 7. The germline gives CDR1 DFQATT, CDR2 SNEGSKA (reference sequence). This CDR3 comprises 14 residues. CDR3 protein: CSARSFGGNNEQFF. CDR3 DNA: TGCAGTGCTAGGTCGTTCGGGGGGAACAATGAGCAGTTCTTC.

This clonotype was observed a handful of times. V usage is TRBV4-3 and J usage is TRBJ1-2; D not certain. With 0 bases removed from V and 6 bases from J, the gap between germline ends came to 11 bases. Germline V gene data show CDR1 as LGHNA and CDR2 as YSLEER. The CDR3 runs to 14 residues. CDR3 DNA sequence: TGCGCCAGCAGCCAAGAGGGTGGAGGGCATGGCTACACCTTC. Its protein product is CASSQEGGGHGYTF.

The chain has TRBV5-5 and TRBJ2-7; D could derive from TRBD1 or TRBD2 (5 bases each). V lost 3 bases and J 0 bases, leaving 10 bases between the germline ends. CDR3 length: 14 amino acids. Germline CDR1 is SGHKS and CDR2 is YYEKEE (reference sequence). The CDR3 DNA follows: TGTGCCAGCAGCTGGACCGGGGCCTCCTACGAGCAGTACTTC. Translating gives CASSWTGASYEQYF.

On this clonotype: The junction and the germline gene differ at one end; a read error may be behind it. The V and J genes are TRBV12-3 or TRBV12-4 and TRBJ2-1, with 7 bases lining up with TRBD2. The CDR3 covers 16 residues. The CDR3 DNA follows: TGTGCCAGCAGCCCGCTCGGGGGGAGCTCCTACAATAAGCAGTTCTTC. Residues: CASSPLGGSSYNKQFF.

V usage is TRBV20-1 and J usage is TRBJ1-5, with 9 bases aligning to TRBD1. The germline CDR1 and CDR2 sequences are DFQATT and SNEGSKA (reference sequence). Losses at the gene ends were 3 bases for V and 2 bases for J; bases not matched to a gene: 8. The CDR3 loop spans 16 amino acids. The CDR3, as DNA: TGCAGTGCTAGGGAACTACAGGGGGCCGGCAATCAGCCCCAGCATTTT. Encoded protein: CSARELQGAGNQPQHF.